The rows below give T cell receptor beta chains drawn from one sample of a study of T cells after posttransplantation cyclophosphamide. The protocol was immunoSEQ multiplex PCR, while the TCRdb copy is restricted to in-frame clones and leaves out a portion. The sample shows 20,000 to 30,000 clones, no singletons; the ten largest hold over 1.3%. Sequences were obtained from PBMCs. Source of these receptors: a man aged 50-60 years in good health, CMV-negative, and a related stem cell transplant donor. Both conserved end residues are trimmed from each CDR3. Fields, in order: D gene, V gene, J gene, CDR3 protein. The D gene is left open where the match is weak.

TRBD1	TRBV4-1	TRBJ1-2	ASSQERGRGPGGRGYT
TRBD1	TRBV6-6	TRBJ1-2	ASKLRDRNYGYT
NA	TRBV14	TRBJ2-2	ASSQGFGTANTGELF
NA	TRBV30	TRBJ1-5	AWTGISNQPQH
NA	TRBV29-1	TRBJ2-1	SVLYGGHRNEQF
TRBD1	TRBV5-1	TRBJ2-2	ASSSNGQGGELF
NA	TRBV9	TRBJ2-7	ASSVWGDSSYEQY
NA	TRBV6-5	TRBJ1-1	ANPGWAF
TRBD1	TRBV2	TRBJ1-4	ASRSTGGVFEKLF
TRBD2	TRBV18	TRBJ2-7	ASSPLVRGGGEQY